The rows below give T cell receptor beta chains drawn from one sample of a study of T cells in Graves' hyperthyroidism and ophthalmopathy. TCRdb re-analysed the multiplex PCR reads in MiXCR, keeping a single row per CDR3 protein. The sample has 550,000 to 600,000 distinct CDR3 sequences, 16% seen once; the top ten hold under 20%. The sequenced material came from blood. Every receptor here comes from a woman younger than 35 with Graves' hyperthyroidism. Each CDR3 is given with its conserved first and last residue. D genes are given only for firm matches. The size entry is marked missing in some rows and otherwise reads once, few, many or a size class.

abundance,j_gene,v_gene,d_gene,CDR3nt,CDR3aa
-,TRBJ1-5,TRBV7-9,-,TGTGCCAGCAGTTCAGGAGGGGGTCAGCCCCGGCATTTT,CASSSGGGQPRHF
many,TRBJ2-3,TRBV7-3,-,TGTGCCAGCAGCTTAGGGGTAATGGGGGGTCAAGATACGCAGTATTTT,CASSLGVMGGQDTQYF
few,TRBJ1-3,TRBV5-1,-,TGCGCCAGCAGCTTGGAAAGTCAGGTTGCCTCTGGAAACACCATATATTTT,CASSLESQVASGNTIYF
-,TRBJ1-3,TRBV7-2,-,TGTGCCAGCAGCTGGGGGGGATCAGGAAACACCATATATTTT,CASSWGGSGNTIYF
-,TRBJ1-6,TRBV20-1,TRBD1,TGCAGTGCTAGGGACAGGGGGTTGGTTAGATCACCCCTCCACTTT,CSARDRGLVRSPLHF
few,TRBJ2-3,TRBV5-4,-,TGTGCCAGTAGCTTGGCACGCGGGCGGGCCTCAGATACGCAGTATTTT,CASSLARGRASDTQYF
many,TRBJ2-3,TRBV6-1,TRBD2,TGTGCCAGCATGACTAGCGGGACAACTGGGTCACAGTATTTT,CASMTSGTTGSQYF
few,TRBJ2-5,TRBV20-1,-,TGCAGTGCTAGAAGGCCCCAGAGAGAGACCCAGTACTTC,CSARRPQRETQYF
-,TRBJ1-1,TRBV28,-,TGTGCCAGCAGTCCTGGACGGATTGAAGCTTTCTTT,CASSPGRIEAFF
-,TRBJ1-4,TRBV19,-,TGTGCCAGTAGTAAAGGAAGGAGTCATGAAAAACTGTTTTTT,CASSKGRSHEKLFF
many,TRBJ2-7,TRBV7-9,-,TGTGCCAGCAGCCCTAGCATGACTTACGAGCAGTACTTC,CASSPSMTYEQYF
many,TRBJ2-7,TRBV27,-,TGTGCCAGCAGAACGACTATCTCCTACGAGCAGTACTTC,CASRTTISYEQYF
-,TRBJ2-5,TRBV6-1,-,TGTGCCAGCAGCCCCCCGTACCAAGAGACCCAGTACTTC,CASSPPYQETQYF
few,TRBJ1-2,TRBV15,TRBD1,TGTGCCACCAGCAGCCAGGGGGAAGGGGGCTACACCTTC,CATSSQGEGGYTF
many,TRBJ1-1,TRBV2,-,TGTGCCAGCGGGCAGCCGACAGGCCGCAACACTGAAGCTTTCTTT,CASGQPTGRNTEAFF
-,TRBJ2-2,TRBV29-1,-,TGCAGCGTTGACCTTCAGCTAACCGGGGAGCTGTTTTTT,CSVDLQLTGELFF
many,TRBJ1-1,TRBV28,TRBD1,TGTGCCAGCAGTTTATGGACAGGACAGGGGAACACTGAAGCTTTCTTT,CASSLWTGQGNTEAFF
-,TRBJ2-7,TRBV20-1,TRBD2,TGCAGTGCTAGAGATGAGAGACTAGCGAGCTACGAGCGGTACTTC,CSARDERLASYERYF
many,TRBJ1-1,TRBV27,TRBD1,TGTGCCAGCAGTTTTATTAGGGCAGGGGGTGTCACTGAAGCTTTCTTT,CASSFIRAGGVTEAFF
many,TRBJ2-1,TRBV5-8,TRBD2,TGTGCCAGCAGCTTCCGACTAGCGGGTTACAATGAGCAGTTCTTC,CASSFRLAGYNEQFF
few,TRBJ1-2,TRBV9,-,TGTGCCAGCAGCGTTGACGATAGCTATGGCTACACCTTC,CASSVDDSYGYTF
-,TRBJ2-5,TRBV7-2,TRBD1,TGTGCCAGCAGCTTAGATGGGCCCCCAGGGGGCGGGGAGACCCAGTACTTC,CASSLDGPPGGGETQYF
-,TRBJ2-7,TRBV7-2,-,TGTGCCAGCAGACCGGGGAGCTCCTACGAGCAGTACTTC,CASRPGSSYEQYF
many,TRBJ2-7,TRBV7-2,TRBD2,TGTGCCAGCAGAATAGCGGGGGGGCCAGGAGAGCAGTACTTC,CASRIAGGPGEQYF
-,TRBJ1-2,TRBV5-1,-,TGCGCCAGCAGCTTGGCGGTCGGGGTATCGAACTATGGCTACACCTTC,CASSLAVGVSNYGYTF
-,TRBJ1-1,TRBV19,TRBD1,TGTGCCAGCACGGGACAGGGGCACCATGAAGCTTTCTTT,CASTGQGHHEAFF
many,TRBJ1-1,TRBV29-1,TRBD1,TGCAGCGTAACTCGGACAGGGGGTAACACTGAAGCTTTCTTT,CSVTRTGGNTEAFF
many,TRBJ2-1,TRBV20-1,TRBD2,TGCAGTGCTAGAAACCTAGCGGCCTCCTACAATGAGCAGTTCTTC,CSARNLAASYNEQFF
many,TRBJ2-7,TRBV5-1,TRBD2,TGCGCCAGCAGCTTTTTAGCGGGAGTAGGAAATTACGAGCAGTACTTC,CASSFLAGVGNYEQYF
-,TRBJ1-5,TRBV5-5,-,TGTGCCAGCAGACGGAACAGGGAAAGCAATCAGCCCCAGCATTTT,CASRRNRESNQPQHF
many,TRBJ1-6,TRBV20-1,-,TGCAGTGCTAGAAAGCCTTCGGGCAGGGGATATTCACCCCTCCACTTT,CSARKPSGRGYSPLHF
few,TRBJ1-2,TRBV30,-,TGTGCCTGGAGTACGGTCCATTCGGGCTATGGCTACACCTTC,CAWSTVHSGYGYTF
-,TRBJ2-7,TRBV7-9,-,TGTGCCAGTCGAAGGGCCCCTGGCTCCTACGAGCAGTACTTC,CASRRAPGSYEQYF
many,TRBJ2-5,TRBV7-2,TRBD1,TGTGCCAGCAGCTTAGGAGGACAGGGAGAGACCCAGTACTTC,CASSLGGQGETQYF
many,TRBJ2-1,TRBV5-1,-,TGCGCCAGCAGTGGGACATCCTCCTACAATGAGCAGTTCTTC,CASSGTSSYNEQFF
few,TRBJ1-6,TRBV28,TRBD1,TGTGCCAGCAGGACCGGGACAGGATATAATTCACCCCTCCACTTT,CASRTGTGYNSPLHF
-,TRBJ1-4,TRBV10-3,TRBD1,TGTGCCATCAGTGTGCCGGGGACAGGGAGAGAAAAACTGTTTTTT,CAISVPGTGREKLFF